Below, 27 T cell receptor beta chains from the same sample are listed, as sequenced in a study of T cell clonotyping in hematopoietic cell transplantation. The repertoire was sequenced with immunoSEQ multiplex PCR; TCRdb's copy has only in-frame clones and lacks some. The sample has fewer than 50,000 clones; approximately 94% are singletons. The sequencing input was peripheral blood mononuclear cells. The source is a woman in her forties or fifties in good health. Some clones in this sample may be carry-over from other donors' samples.

The J gene is TRBJ2-1, the V gene TRBV5-1; 14 positions match TRBD2. After removal of 0 bases from V and 8 bases from J, the junction contained 4 bases not matched to a gene. The V gene's germline CDR1 is SGHRS and CDR2 YFSETQ. There are 16 residues in the CDR3. The CDR3 here is CASSLVTSGGVDEQFF. The CDR3 nucleotides are TGCGCCAGCAGCTTGGTGACTAGCGGGGGGGTTGATGAGCAGTTCTTC.

This sequence joins TRBV7-2 and TRBJ1-2; D unclear. Germline CDR1 and CDR2: SGHTA and FQGNSA. Trimming cost V 1 base and J 8 bases, with 11 bases left between them. The CDR3 length is 13 residues. Here the CDR3 DNA reads TGTGCCAGCAGCTTAGATGGGCAGCAGGGCTACACCTTC. Its protein product is CASSLDGQQGYTF.

In DNA form, the CDR3 reads TGCAGCGTCACCGGGACACTTCTAGATGGCTACACCTTC. Its protein is CSVTGTLLDGYTF. This chain connects TRBV29-1 to TRBJ1-2, with a possible D match to TRBD1 (6 bases). This CDR3 contains 13 residues. Per the germline V gene, CDR1 is SQVTM and CDR2 is ANQGSEA. The V gene lost 6 bases and the J gene lost 6 bases, with 17 bases spanning the gap.

V and J are TRBV6-5 and TRBJ2-2; a possible D gene is TRBD1 (6 bases). Trimming took off 2 bases at V and 4 bases at J, with 11 bases between the two ends. Germline V gene sequence: CDR1 MNHEY, CDR2 SVGAGI. This CDR3 has 15 amino acids. CDR3 protein: CASSYLGAGTGELFF. CDR3 in DNA: TGTGCCAGCAGTTACCTGGGGGCGGGCACCGGGGAGCTGTTTTTT.

The rearrangement uses TRBV7-9 and TRBJ1-2; D gene uncertain. The CDR3 consists of 15 residues. V gave up 7 bases and J gave up 6 bases, with 21 bases separating them. Germline V gene lookup returns CDR1 SEHNR and CDR2 FQNEAQ (reference sequence). CDR3 in DNA: TGTGCCAGCATCTATTCCGCTGGGGTTCAGGATGGCTACACCTTC. Residues: CASIYSAGVQDGYTF.

The chain couples TRBV2 to TRBJ1-1, with unresolved D. Between the trimmed V and J ends, which lost 7 bases and 4 bases, there was a span of 7 bases. The CDR3 totals 11 residues. Germline V gene data show CDR1 as SNHLY and CDR2 as FYNNEI. In DNA, the CDR3 is TGTGCCAGCATCTTTTTCACTGAAGCTTTCTTT. Translation: CASIFFTEAFF.

The chain is built from TRBV7-8 and TRBJ1-5, with 8 bases fitting TRBD1. Trimming cost V 3 bases and J 2 bases; bases outside gene matches: 3. Germline lookup yields CDR1 SGHVS and CDR2 FQNEAQ. The length of the CDR3 is 15 residues. For the CDR3, the DNA is TGTGCCAGCAGCTTGACAGGGGAGGGCAATCAGCCCCAGCATTTT. Its protein is CASSLTGEGNQPQHF.

The chain employs TRBV28 and TRBJ2-7, with D perhaps being TRBD1 or TRBD2 (5 bases each). The V and J ends lost 8 bases and 2 bases respectively, with 13 bases between them. The germline gives CDR1 MDHEN, CDR2 SYDVKM. The CDR3 totals 13 residues. CDR3 coding DNA: TGTGCCAGCGGGGACCGCCCGGCCTACGAGCAGTACTTC. The encoded protein is CASGDRPAYEQYF.

The V gene is TRBV13, the J gene TRBJ1-1; D ambiguous. Germline V gene data show CDR1 as PRHDT and CDR2 as FYEKMQ (reference sequence). The CDR3 runs 15 residues. Trimming cost V 2 bases and J 0 bases, with 10 bases left between them. The CDR3 coding sequence is TGTGCCAGCAGCTTAAATGTAGGGATGAACACTGAAGCTTTCTTT. Its translation: CASSLNVGMNTEAFF.

The sample holds one count of this clone. The rearrangement uses TRBV5-4 and TRBJ2-7, with 8 bases that match TRBD2. V was pared by 6 bases and J by 1 base, with 6 bases of the junction left unmatched. The CDR3 sequence is 14 residues long. Germline loops: CDR1 SGHNT, CDR2 YYREEE (reference sequence). CDR3 DNA: TGTGCCAGCACCCCCGGGGGGGGATCCTACGAGCAGTACTTC. Encoded protein: CASTPGGGSYEQYF. Supplemented by reference TRBV5-4 and TRBJ2-7, the full variable domain reads ETGVTQSPTHLIKTRGQQVTLRCSSQSGHNTVSWYQQALGQGPQFIFQYYREEENGRGNFPPRFSGLQFPNYSSELNVNALELDDSALYLCASTPGGGSYEQYFGPGTRLTVT.

The count of this clone is one. The chain recombines TRBV5-1 with TRBJ1-1, with 9 nucleotides matching TRBD1. The CDR3 loop spans 13 amino acids. V shed 8 bases, J shed 7 bases, and the junction held 9 bases outside the gene matches. Germline V CDR1 and CDR2: SGHRS, YFSETQ. This CDR3 is CASTSDRGGEAFF. CDR3 nucleotides: TGCGCCAGTACAAGCGACAGGGGGGGTGAAGCTTTCTTT.

V is TRBV4-3 and J is TRBJ1-6, with D uncertain. V shed 0 bases and J shed 8 bases, with 11 bases lying between them. CDR1 is LGHNA, CDR2 YSLEER, per germline. The length of the CDR3 is 15 residues. The CDR3 here is CASSQDPGFYSPLHF. The CDR3 coding sequence is TGCGCCAGCAGCCAAGATCCAGGCTTTTATTCACCCCTCCACTTT.

The chain has TRBV11-2 and TRBJ2-3, with 9 bases that match TRBD2. J gave up 1 base and V 5 bases, and 4 bases lay outside the gene matches. The length of the CDR3 is 15 residues. Germline V gene lookup returns CDR1 SGHAT and CDR2 FQNNGV. The CDR3 sequence is CASSTWTSGTDTQYF. CDR3 nucleotide sequence: TGTGCCAGCAGCACTTGGACTAGCGGCACAGATACGCAGTATTTT. The complete variable domain, with remaining parts taken from reference TRBV11-2 and TRBJ2-3, reads EAGVAQSPRYKIIEKRQSVAFWCNPISGHATLYWYQQILGQGPKLLIQFQNNGVVDDSQLPKDRFSAERLKGVDSTLKIQPAKLEDSAVYLCASSTWTSGTDTQYFGPGTRLTVL.

The chain carries TRBV5-4 and TRBJ2-5, with a possible D match to TRBD1 (5 bases). The CDR3 runs 15 residues. V lost 3 bases, J lost 2 bases, and 14 bases lay in between. Germline V gene data show CDR1 as SGHNT and CDR2 as YYREEE (reference sequence). The CDR3 protein is CASSSPRQTQETQYF. The CDR3, as DNA: TGTGCCAGCAGCTCCCCAAGACAGACTCAAGAGACCCAGTACTTC.

The chain carries TRBV5-6 and TRBJ2-5, with 9 bases fitting TRBD2. V was clipped by 1 base and J by 3 bases; unmatched bases: 7. Germline assignment: CDR1 SGHDT and CDR2 YYEEEE. This CDR3 is built from 16 residues. The CDR3 bases are TGTGCCAGCAGCTTGCTTCGGTCTAGCGGGGAAGAGACCCAGTACTTC. Translation: CASSLLRSSGEETQYF. Filled out from reference TRBV5-6 and TRBJ2-5, the complete variable domain reads DAGVTQSPTHLIKTRGQQVTLRCSPKSGHDTVSWYQQALGQGPQFIFQYYEEEERQRGNFPDRFSGHQFPNYSSELNVNALLLGDSALYLCASSLLRSSGEETQYFGPGTRLLVL.

The chain carries TRBV5-1 and TRBJ2-7, with 7 bases that match TRBD1. The CDR3 consists of 15 residues. Germline CDR1 reads SGHRS; CDR2 reads YFSETQ. V shed 0 bases, J shed 3 bases, and the junction held 6 bases outside the gene matches. The CDR3 DNA follows: TGCGCCAGCAGCTTGGGGACAGGTGATTTCTACGAGCAGTACTTC. It translates to CASSLGTGDFYEQYF. The full variable domain, with the rest looked up from reference TRBV5-1 and TRBJ2-7, is KAGVTQTPRYLIKTRGQQVTLSCSPISGHRSVSWYQQTPGQGLQFLFEYFSETQRNKGNFPGRFSGRQFSNSRSEMNVSTLELGDSALYLCASSLGTGDFYEQYFGPGTRLTVT.

This chain links TRBV2 with TRBJ2-1, with TRBD1 matching over 7 bases. The CDR3 sequence is 14 residues long. CDR1 is SNHLY and CDR2 is FYNNEI in the germline V gene. V lost 3 bases to trimming and J lost 9 bases; unmatched junction nucleotides: 8. The CDR3 region is CASSETGFFIEQFF. The CDR3, as DNA: TGTGCCAGCAGTGAGACAGGGTTCTTCATTGAGCAGTTCTTC.

The V call is TRBV19, the J call TRBJ2-7; D gene uncertain. Trimming took 3 bases from V and 0 from J, leaving 12 bases between them. CDR3 length equals 15 residues. Germline CDR1 reads LNHDA; CDR2 reads SQIVND (reference sequence). The CDR3: CASSMAPALSYEQYF. The CDR3 coding sequence is TGTGCCAGTAGTATGGCTCCTGCCCTCTCCTACGAGCAGTACTTC.

J is TRBJ1-1 and V is TRBV5-1; possibly TRBD1 for D (5 bases). Germline assignment: CDR1 SGHRS and CDR2 YFSETQ. The V and J ends lost 2 bases and 1 base respectively, with 9 bases between them. The CDR3 spans 14 residues. CDR3 nucleotides: TGCGCCAGCAGCTTCGGCAGGGAGAACACTGAAGCTTTCTTT. Translated, it gives CASSFGRENTEAFF.

The CDR3 bases are TGTGCCAGCAGTTTATGGGGACAGGGAAACACCATATATTTT. Its protein is CASSLWGQGNTIYF. V is TRBV28 and J is TRBJ1-3; 7 bases are shared with TRBD1. CDR1 MDHEN and CDR2 SYDVKM come from the germline V gene. The CDR3 runs to 14 residues. Trimming cost V 0 bases and J 4 bases; bases outside gene matches: 0.

The chain carries TRBV19 and TRBJ1-2; D unresolved. V gave up 3 bases and J gave up 5 bases, with 10 bases separating them. The CDR3 covers 13 residues. CDR1 is LNHDA, CDR2 SQIVND, per germline (reference sequence). The CDR3 spells CASSMPPLYGYTF. CDR3 nucleotides: TGTGCCAGTAGTATGCCCCCCCTTTATGGCTACACCTTC.

V and J are TRBV19 and TRBJ2-6; possibly TRBD1 for D (6 bases). Per the germline V gene, CDR1 is LNHDA and CDR2 is SQIVND (reference sequence). The CDR3 spans 17 residues. V dropped 3 bases and J dropped 1 base, with 13 bases sitting between them. CDR3 region: CASSIPGHQSGANVLTF. The CDR3 DNA sequence: TGTGCCAGTAGTATTCCGGGACACCAGTCTGGGGCCAACGTCCTGACTTTC. Based on the CDR3 plus reference TRBV19 and TRBJ2-6, the full variable domain is DGGITQSPKYLFRKEGQNVTLSCEQNLNHDAMYWYRQDPGQGLRLIYYSQIVNDFQKGDIAEGYSVSREKKESFPLTVTSAQKNPTAFYLCASSIPGHQSGANVLTFGAGSRLTVL.

The CDR3 nucleotides are TGTGCCAGCAGGACCCGGGACAGGGGTTACAATGAGCAGTTCTTC. Translating gives CASRTRDRGYNEQFF. V usage is TRBV27 and J usage is TRBJ2-1; 10 nucleotides align to TRBD1. Germline V gene data show CDR1 as MNHEY and CDR2 as SMNVEV (reference sequence). This CDR3 has 15 residues. V was clipped by 6 bases and J by 4 bases; unmatched bases: 6.

The chain carries TRBV19 and TRBJ1-3; 7 nucleotides agree with TRBD1. The CDR3 is 15 residues long. Per the germline V gene, CDR1 is LNHDA and CDR2 is SQIVND (reference sequence). J gave up 0 bases and V 5 bases, and 4 bases lay outside the gene matches. CDR3 region: CASSADRDSGNTIYF. DNA of the CDR3: TGTGCCAGTAGTGCCGACAGGGACTCTGGAAACACCATATATTTT.

The rearrangement joins TRBV27 to TRBJ2-2, with unresolved D. The CDR3 totals 14 residues. Trimming removed 5 bases at V and 6 bases at J, with 13 bases between. Germline V gene sequence: CDR1 MNHEY, CDR2 SMNVEV (reference sequence). DNA of the CDR3: TGTGCCAGCAGTCCTAATTCGTTTGCCGGGGAGCTGTTTTTT. It is translated as CASSPNSFAGELFF.

V and J are TRBV25-1 and TRBJ1-2; D remains ambiguous. The CDR3 totals 16 residues. Germline V CDR1 and CDR2: MGHDK, SYGVNS. V was shortened by 4 bases and J by 5 bases, with 20 bases between the two germline ends. CDR3 in DNA: TGTGCCAGCAGTGCCCCAGGCGGGGTCGATTATTATGGCTACACCTTC. This translates into CASSAPGGVDYYGYTF.

The J gene is TRBJ1-5, the V gene TRBV7-9; tentatively, D is TRBD1 (6 bases). Germline V gives CDR1 SEHNR, CDR2 FQNEAQ (reference sequence). The CDR3 is made up of 16 amino acids. Trimming took 4 bases from V and 11 from J, leaving 24 bases between them. This chain's CDR3 is CASSSGFQGSGETQHF. CDR3 DNA sequence: TGTGCCAGCAGCTCTGGCTTCCAGGGGTCAGGAGAGACCCAGCATTTT.